This TCR beta chain derives from a study of CD8 T cells in ankylosing spondylitis. From the 5' RACE reads, TCRdb called clonotypes with MiXCR, one entry per CDR3 protein. The repertoire includes about 700,000 distinct CDR3 sequences, 15% to 20% of them detected once, and about 19% sits in the top ten. Findings and caveats of the study: A TCR beta motif of 8 or 9 highly homologous variants appeared characteristic of ankylosing spondylitis blood.

In germline, CDR1 is SGHRS, CDR2 YFSETQ. CDR3 length: 16 residues. The V end lost 1 base, the J end lost 5 bases, and 18 bases lay between the germline ends. This clonotype was counted a few times. Its antigen is still unknown. The sequenced sample was blood, either unsorted or a sorted T cell fraction (not recorded which). The TCR comes from a male donor with ankylosing spondylitis. V gene TRBV5-1 combines with J gene TRBJ2-5; D tentatively reads TRBD1 or TRBD2 (5 bases each). Written as DNA, the CDR3 is TGCGCCAGCAGCTTGATAAGAGGGGCCCCCCAGGAGACCCAGTACTTC. Protein: CASSLIRGAPQETQYF.